Listed here are 14 T cell receptor beta chains from one sample, sequenced in a study of cytomegalovirus exposure and HLA in healthy donors. The assay was immunoSEQ multiplex PCR, and TCRdb's table has in-frame clones only and misses some. The data show roughly 79,000 clones, with around 92% seen just once and roughly 0.62% held by the top ten. The sequencing sample was made of PBMCs. The receptors originated from a man in his late teens or twenties in good health and CMV-seronegative.

This chain connects TRBV7-9 to TRBJ2-2; TRBD1 matches 7 bases. The germline V gene has CDR1 SEHNR and CDR2 FQNEAQ (reference sequence). The CDR3 totals 15 residues. V lost 5 bases, J lost 0 bases, and 3 bases stayed unmatched. Here the CDR3 DNA reads TGTGCCAGCAGCCGACAGGGCGCGAACACCGGGGAGCTGTTTTTT. Residues: CASSRQGANTGELFF.

This sequence joins TRBV6-5 and TRBJ2-7, with a weak D call TRBD2 (5 bases). The V end lost 4 bases, the J end lost 4 bases, and 11 bases lay between the germline ends. Germline V gives CDR1 MNHEY, CDR2 SVGAGI. The CDR3 is made up of 13 amino acids. Here the CDR3 DNA reads TGTGCCAGCAGTTCCCGGGAATCATACGAGCAGTACTTC. It encodes CASSSRESYEQYF.

As DNA, the CDR3 is TGTGCCAGCAGCCCTCCCAGGGGTAGCTCCTACAATGAGCAGTTCTTC. Its protein product is CASSPPRGSSYNEQFF. This chain connects TRBV7-9 to TRBJ2-1; tentative D call: TRBD1 (6 bases). The V end was cut by 5 bases, the J end by 0 bases, with 14 bases between. The CDR3 consists of 16 residues. Germline loops: CDR1 SEHNR, CDR2 FQNEAQ (reference sequence). Complete variable domain (other parts from reference TRBV7-9 and TRBJ2-1): DTGVSQNPRHKITKRGQNVTFRCDPISEHNRLYWYRQTLGQGPEFLTYFQNEAQLEKSRLLSDRFSAERPKGSFSTLEIQRTEQGDSAMYLCASSPPRGSSYNEQFFGPGTRLTVL.

The genes are TRBV6-5 and TRBJ1-1, with D perhaps matching TRBD1 (5 bases). This CDR3 contains 15 residues. The germline V gene has CDR1 MNHEY and CDR2 SVGAGI. V was pared by 2 bases and J by 2 bases, with 12 bases between. Here the CDR3 reads CASSYGGGLNTEAFF. CDR3 DNA sequence: TGTGCCAGCAGTTACGGCGGGGGATTAAACACTGAAGCTTTCTTT.

The J gene is TRBJ1-1, the V gene TRBV4-1; no clear D gene. Germline assignment: CDR1 MGHRA and CDR2 YSYEKL. Trimming pared 0 bases from V and 5 bases from J, leaving 7 bases between. The CDR3 sequence is 13 residues long. The CDR3 DNA sequence: TGCGCCAGCAGCCAAGACGGGAAAACTGAAGCTTTCTTT. Translated: CASSQDGKTEAFF.

The chain has TRBV5-1 and TRBJ1-1; D is uncertain. This CDR3 comprises 13 residues. V dropped 0 bases and J dropped 0 bases, with 3 bases sitting between them. Germline CDR1 SGHRS, CDR2 YFSETQ. The CDR3: CASSLGVNTEAFF. CDR3 DNA sequence: TGCGCCAGCAGCTTGGGAGTGAACACTGAAGCTTTCTTT.

V is TRBV7-2 and J is TRBJ1-5; a possible D gene is TRBD1 (5 bases). The CDR3 covers 15 residues. Germline V CDR1 and CDR2: SGHTA, FQGNSA. V was pared by 5 bases and J by 4 bases, with 15 bases between. The CDR3 DNA is TGTGCCAGCAGCAAAGTCGGCGCAGGGAATCAGCCCCAGCATTTT. This codes for CASSKVGAGNQPQHF.

The genes are TRBV12-5 and TRBJ2-6; a weak D match, TRBD1 (6 bases). CDR1 is LGHNT, CDR2 FRNRAP, per germline. The CDR3 is made up of 16 amino acids. Trimming shortened V by 1 base and J by 4 bases, and 11 bases separated the two germline ends. CDR3 sequence reads: CASGLGGRAGANVLTF. In DNA, the CDR3 is TGTGCTAGTGGTTTGGGGGGGCGCGCCGGGGCCAACGTCCTGACTTTC. Full variable domain (rest looked up from reference TRBV12-5 and TRBJ2-6): DARVTQTPRHKVTEMGQEVTMRCQPILGHNTVFWYRQTMMQGLELLAYFRNRAPLDDSGMPKDRFSAEMPDATLATLKIQPSEPRDSAVYFCASGLGGRAGANVLTFGAGSRLTVL.

This chain uses TRBV7-9 with TRBJ1-2; D is possibly TRBD1 (5 bases). CDR1 and CDR2 (germline): SEHNR, FQNEAQ (reference sequence). This CDR3 comprises 13 residues. Trimming stripped 2 bases from V and 7 bases from J, with 11 bases between. The CDR3 DNA reads TGTGCCAGCAGCTTATCAGACAGATCTGGCTACACCTTC. It encodes CASSLSDRSGYTF.

This clone was found once. The chain links TRBV6-6 to TRBJ2-1, with 9 nucleotides matching TRBD2. V shed 8 bases, J shed 2 bases, and the junction held 4 bases outside the gene matches. Per germline, CDR1 MNHNY and CDR2 SVGAGI (reference sequence). The CDR3 runs to 14 residues. This CDR3 is CASGASGTYNEQFF. CDR3 in DNA: TGTGCCAGCGGTGCTAGCGGGACCTACAATGAGCAGTTCTTC.

The V gene is TRBV28, the J gene TRBJ2-7, with TRBD1 matching 9 bases. The CDR3 contains 15 residues. With V trimmed by 3 bases and J by 5 bases, 8 bases remained unmatched. Per the germline V gene, CDR1 is MDHEN and CDR2 is SYDVKM. CDR3 amino acids: CASSLLTGGVNEQYF. DNA for the CDR3: TGTGCCAGCAGTTTGCTTACAGGGGGCGTCAACGAGCAGTACTTC.

This clone came up once. The chain recombines TRBV6-5 with TRBJ2-1; 14 bases agree with TRBD2. Germline CDR1 is MNHEY and CDR2 is SVGAGI. This CDR3 region has 13 residues. Trimming removed 8 bases from V and 9 bases from J; junction bases left unmatched: 3. The CDR3 region is CASGTSGRIEQFF. DNA of the CDR3: TGTGCCAGCGGGACTAGCGGGAGAATTGAGCAGTTCTTC.

This chain connects TRBV27 to TRBJ2-1; D call uncertain. Trimming took 2 bases from V and 0 from J, leaving 8 bases between them. The germline CDR1 and CDR2 sequences are MNHEY and SMNVEV (reference sequence). This CDR3 is built from 15 residues. CDR3 in DNA: TGTGCCAGCAGTTTAGGAGACGCCTCCTACAATGAGCAGTTCTTC. Its protein product is CASSLGDASYNEQFF.

The chain recombines TRBV27 with TRBJ2-7; TRBD2 matches 11 bases. Looked up from germline, CDR1 is MNHEY and CDR2 is SMNVEV (reference sequence). With V trimmed by 5 bases and J by 3 bases, 6 bases remained unmatched. The CDR3 is 15 residues long. The CDR3 region has the DNA TGTGCCAGCAGTCCATCCGGGACTAGCGGCTACGAGCAGTACTTC. Protein: CASSPSGTSGYEQYF.